The subject of this entry is one T cell receptor beta chain. Its antigen is currently unknown. Possible read error: a much larger clone is one base away. TCR cDNA received a 3' ligated oligonucleotide that carried a UMI. RNA was extracted from over 2 ml of whole blood of healthy adults. Cells were not sorted; total RNA input targeted 1 to 1000 ng. This specimen comes from a study of naive and memory T cell subsets. The CDR3 is made up of 13 amino acids. CDR1 and CDR2 from the germline V gene are ENHRY and SYGVKD. The SP2 primer and nested alpha and beta constant region primers amplified ligated cDNA in four rounds. Blood and skin TCR RNA was reverse transcribed with alpha and beta constant primers. TCRdb fed the 5' RACE reads into MiXCR, producing one record per CDR3 protein. The sample holds more than 55,000 distinct CDR3 sequences, over 6% seen once. General study findings and limits: The RNA method is potentially sensitive to activation and differentiation changes.

The chain couples TRBV10-3 to TRBJ2-1, with a possible D match to TRBD1 (6 bases). This clonotype was sampled from a female donor in good health. CDR3 loop: CAIGESENRVADF. In DNA, the CDR3 is TGTGCCATCGGTGAGTCAGAAAACAGGGTGGCCGATTTC.